The 7 T cell receptor beta chains below were found in one sample sequenced in a study of shared T cell receptors in the human thymus. Only in-frame clones appear in the TCRdb table, and some are missing; sequencing was by immunoSEQ multiplex PCR. The sample carries hundreds of thousands of clones, approximately 88% recorded once. These data were also filed under a second study, of human thymus T cells.

Sample: thymocytes. Every receptor here comes from a boy in the first two years of life with a congenital heart defect.

This rearrangement joins TRBV30 to TRBJ2-3, with D uncertain. The CDR3 consists of 13 residues. Germline lookup yields CDR1 GTSNPN and CDR2 SVGIG (reference sequence). Trimming took off 3 bases at V and 2 bases at J, with 9 bases between the two ends. The CDR3 here is CAWRGRVTDTQYF. The CDR3 coding sequence is TGTGCCTGGAGGGGCCGAGTCACAGATACGCAGTATTTT.

The rearrangement uses TRBV12-5 and TRBJ1-2, with D perhaps TRBD1 (5 bases). CDR3 length equals 14 residues. Trimming cost V 0 bases and J 4 bases, with 9 bases left between them. CDR1 and CDR2 (germline): LGHNT, FRNRAP. The CDR3 bases are TGTGCTAGTGGTTTGGTAGGCCAGGGCTATGGCTACACCTTC. Protein product: CASGLVGQGYGYTF.

The genes are TRBV4-1 and TRBJ2-1; D is perhaps TRBD2 (6 bases). Per germline, CDR1 MGHRA and CDR2 YSYEKL. Trimming stripped 0 bases from V and 3 bases from J, with 12 bases between. The length of the CDR3 is 16 residues. The CDR3 here is CASSQDRGLIYNEQFF. The CDR3 bases are TGCGCCAGCAGCCAAGATAGGGGACTGATCTACAATGAGCAGTTCTTC.

Only a few counts were recorded for this clone. The J gene is TRBJ2-5, the V gene TRBV30; D is perhaps TRBD1 (6 bases). The CDR3 has 14 amino acids. V lost 5 bases and J 2 bases, leaving 15 bases between the germline ends. Germline loops: CDR1 GTSNPN, CDR2 SVGIG (reference sequence). This CDR3 is CAWGVGHRQETQYF. The CDR3 region has the DNA TGTGCCTGGGGGGTGGGACATAGACAAGAGACCCAGTACTTC.

The chain combines TRBV2 with TRBJ1-3; D remains unclear. This CDR3 is built from 13 residues. Germline CDR1 SNHLY, CDR2 FYNNEI. The V and J ends lost 4 bases and 0 bases respectively, with 4 bases between them. The CDR3 spells CASSGPSGNTIYF. CDR3 sequence (DNA): TGTGCCAGCAGTGGGCCCTCTGGAAACACCATATATTTT.

This rearrangement joins TRBV20-1 to TRBJ2-3, with TRBD2 identical over 7 bases. This CDR3 is 11 amino acids long. Unmatched junction bases numbered 5, after V lost 8 bases and J lost 6 bases. CDR1 and CDR2 from the germline V gene are DFQATT and SNEGSKA (reference sequence). For the CDR3, the DNA is TGCAGTAGGGAGGGCGGCGATACGCAGTATTTT. It encodes CSREGGDTQYF.

The chain uses TRBV9 and TRBJ2-7; 10 bases map to TRBD1. Germline lookup yields CDR1 SGDLS and CDR2 YYNGEE. This CDR3 region has 14 residues. The V segment lost 2 bases and the J segment 5 bases; nucleotides outside the gene matches: 4. The CDR3 nucleotides are TGTGCCAGCAGCGTTCCCGGGACAGGGGACGAGCAGTACTTC. This translates into CASSVPGTGDEQYF.